These 20 T cell receptor beta chains share one sample of origin, sequenced in a study of cytomegalovirus exposure and HLA in healthy donors. The study ran its PCR with 60 Vbeta and 13 Jbeta primers. TCRdb's copy holds only in-frame clones and misses some; the assay was immunoSEQ multiplex PCR. The data contain 100,000 to 150,000 clones, roughly 80% of them singletons. The specimen was PBMCs. The receptors come from a man aged 45-60 years in good health and CMV-seropositive.

There are many counts of this clone. This sequence joins TRBV10-2 and TRBJ1-2, with unresolved D. Germline CDR1 reads WSHSY; CDR2 reads SAAADI. CDR3 size: 14 residues. Trimming stripped 0 bases from V and 2 bases from J, with 7 bases between. CDR3 amino acids: CASSESRRNYGYTF. CDR3 DNA sequence: TGCGCCAGCAGTGAGTCGCGCCGAAACTATGGCTACACCTTC.

The chain employs TRBV5-4 and TRBJ2-7, with D possibly matching TRBD2 (7 bases). The CDR3 extends over 15 amino acids. V was clipped by 7 bases and J by 3 bases, with 20 bases between them. Looked up from germline, CDR1 is SGHNT and CDR2 is YYREEE (reference sequence). The CDR3 protein is CASSGAGASFYEQYF. The CDR3 DNA sequence: TGTGCCAGCTCGGGGGCGGGGGCGAGCTTCTACGAGCAGTACTTC.

The chain joins TRBV7-8 to TRBJ1-6; D perhaps matches TRBD1 (5 bases). The V end lost 2 bases, the J end lost 4 bases, and 6 bases lay between the germline ends. The CDR3 consists of 14 residues. Germline assignment: CDR1 SGHVS and CDR2 FQNEAQ. The CDR3: CASSLQGYNSPLHF. The CDR3, as DNA: TGTGCCAGCAGCTTACAGGGTTATAATTCACCCCTCCACTTT.

V and J are TRBV5-1 and TRBJ1-6; possibly TRBD1 for D (5 bases). CDR1 is SGHRS, CDR2 YFSETQ, per germline. V shed 0 bases and J shed 4 bases, with 8 bases lying between them. This CDR3 is 15 amino acids long. The CDR3 DNA is TGCGCCAGCAGCTTGGAGGACACTTATAATTCACCCCTCCACTTT. It is translated as CASSLEDTYNSPLHF.

V usage is TRBV6-1 and J usage is TRBJ2-7; tentatively, D is TRBD2 (5 bases). V lost 8 bases to trimming and J lost 3 bases, with 14 bases between them. Per the germline V gene, CDR1 is MNHNS and CDR2 is SASEGT. The CDR3 is 13 amino acids. The CDR3 nucleotides read TGTGCCAGCCTCGAGGGAAGTAACTACGAGCAGTACTTC. Its translation: CASLEGSNYEQYF.

The V and J genes are TRBV6-5 and TRBJ1-2, with TRBD1 matching 8 bases. Germline V lookup: CDR1 MNHEY, CDR2 SVGAGI. V dropped 0 bases and J dropped 8; count of bases not matched to a gene: 5. There are 14 residues in the CDR3. In DNA, the CDR3 is TGTGCCAGCAGTTACTCGACAGGGGCGGGAGGCTACACCTTC. As protein: CASSYSTGAGGYTF.

V usage is TRBV5-8 and J usage is TRBJ2-7; 8 nucleotides line up with TRBD1. Germline V gene lookup returns CDR1 SGHTS and CDR2 YDEGEE. The trim removed 5 bases at V and 3 bases at J, leaving 4 bases unmatched. The CDR3 has 13 amino acids. The CDR3 here is CASRLTGVYEQYF. CDR3 coding DNA: TGTGCCAGCAGGTTGACAGGGGTCTACGAGCAGTACTTC.

This sequence joins TRBV6-6 and TRBJ1-2; D is possibly TRBD1 (6 bases). The V end was cut by 6 bases, the J end by 2 bases, with 10 bases between. Germline loops: CDR1 MNHNY, CDR2 SVGAGI (reference sequence). The CDR3 sequence is 13 residues long. The CDR3 DNA reads as TGTGCCAGCAGACCCACAGGGAACTATGGCTACACCTTC. Its protein product is CASRPTGNYGYTF.

This clone was found a few times. The chain employs TRBV11-2 and TRBJ1-2; D gene uncertain. V was clipped by 2 bases and J by 7 bases, with 11 bases between them. Germline CDR1 SGHAT, CDR2 FQNNGV. This CDR3 spans 13 amino acids. The CDR3 bases are TGTGCCAGCAGCTTATCAGCGGGAAGTGGCTACACCTTC. As protein: CASSLSAGSGYTF.

The V call is TRBV7-8, the J call TRBJ1-3; the D is unclear. V shed 4 bases and J shed 2 bases, with 6 bases lying between them. Germline V CDR1 and CDR2: SGHVS, FQNEAQ. The CDR3 runs to 13 residues. The CDR3 is CASSSPAGNTIYF. The CDR3 region has the DNA TGTGCCAGCAGCTCGCCGGCTGGAAACACCATATATTTT. The full variable domain, its missing parts supplied by reference TRBV7-8 and TRBJ1-3, is GAGVSQSPRYKVAKRGQDVALRCDPISGHVSLFWYQQALGQGPEFLTYFQNEAQLDKSGLPSDRFFAERPEGSVSTLKIQRTQQEDSAVYLCASSSPAGNTIYFGEGSWLTVV.

This clone came up a few times. This sequence joins TRBV9 and TRBJ1-1; maybe TRBD1 (6 bases). This CDR3 has 14 residues. V lost 3 bases and J 1 base, leaving 10 bases between the germline ends. Germline values: CDR1 SGDLS, CDR2 YYNGEE. For the CDR3, the DNA is TGTGCCAGCAGCGCGGGACACCCGAACACTGAAGCTTTCTTT. Residues: CASSAGHPNTEAFF.

The rearrangement joins TRBV7-3 to TRBJ2-2, with a tentative D call TRBD1 (5 bases). This CDR3 is 13 amino acids long. Germline values: CDR1 SGHTA, CDR2 FQGTGA. V shed 3 bases and J shed 7 bases, with 9 bases lying between them. This CDR3 is CASSLEGVGELFF. The CDR3, as DNA: TGTGCCAGCAGCTTGGAAGGGGTCGGGGAGCTGTTTTTT.

The CDR3: CASSLRGSTVDEQYF. For the CDR3, the DNA is TGTGCCAGCAGCTTGAGGGGGTCGACGGTGGACGAGCAGTACTTC. The chain employs TRBV7-8 and TRBJ2-7; D is perhaps TRBD1 (6 bases). The germline V and J ends were trimmed by 3 bases and 5 bases, with 17 bases remaining between them. There are 15 residues in the CDR3. From germline, CDR1 is SGHVS and CDR2 FQNEAQ.

The chain couples TRBV30 to TRBJ1-1, with 8 bases that match TRBD1. Trimming at V came to 3 bases and at J to 8 bases, leaving 11 bases not matched to a gene. This CDR3 region has 14 residues. Germline V gene sequence: CDR1 GTSNPN, CDR2 SVGIG (reference sequence). The CDR3 nucleotides are TGTGCCTGGAGAACGACAGGGGCTCGGGCAGAAGCTTTCTTT. Amino acid sequence: CAWRTTGARAEAFF. Together with reference TRBV30 and TRBJ1-1, the CDR3 gives the full variable domain: SQTIHQWPATLVQPVGSPLSLECTVEGTSNPNLYWYRQAAGRGLQLLFYSVGIGQISSEVPQNLSASRPQDRQFILSSKKLLLSDSGFYLCAWRTTGARAEAFFGQGTRLTVV.

The chain recombines TRBV7-2 with TRBJ2-7; D remains unclear. There are 15 residues in the CDR3. Trimming removed 5 bases at V and 2 bases at J, with 16 bases between. CDR1 SGHTA and CDR2 FQGNSA come from the germline V gene. The CDR3 reads CASSTVPFSPYEQYF. The CDR3 DNA reads TGTGCCAGCAGCACTGTCCCTTTCTCCCCCTACGAGCAGTACTTC.

The V gene is TRBV6-5, the J gene TRBJ1-2; D may be TRBD1 (6 bases). V lost 5 bases and J 7 bases, leaving 14 bases between the germline ends. This CDR3 spans 13 amino acids. Germline V gene sequence: CDR1 MNHEY, CDR2 SVGAGI. CDR3 coding DNA: TGTGCCAGCAGTCCCCAGGGGCCGGGTGGCTACACCTTC. Amino acid sequence: CASSPQGPGGYTF.

The CDR3 DNA reads TGTGCCAGCAGTGAACTATGGATGACGGGGGGCTGGTACTATGGCTACACCTTC. It is translated as CASSELWMTGGWYYGYTF. The V call is TRBV2, the J call TRBJ1-2; maybe TRBD1 (6 bases). The germline V and J ends were trimmed by 2 bases and 3 bases, with 22 bases remaining between them. The CDR3 runs to 18 residues. Germline CDR1 is SNHLY and CDR2 is FYNNEI.

The chain joins TRBV28 to TRBJ2-7; tentatively, D is TRBD2 (7 bases). This CDR3 region has 16 residues. Trimming removed 3 bases from V and 1 base from J, with 16 bases in between. Germline V CDR1 and CDR2: MDHEN, SYDVKM. CDR3 sequence: CASSLGGMTGSYEQYF. For the CDR3, the DNA is TGTGCCAGCAGTTTGGGAGGGATGACAGGATCCTACGAGCAGTACTTC.

J is TRBJ2-2 and V is TRBV7-2, with 7 bases that match TRBD1. J gave up 4 bases and V 5 bases, and 7 bases lay outside the gene matches. Germline V CDR1 and CDR2: SGHTA, FQGNSA. This CDR3 has 15 amino acids. CDR3 sequence: CASSPRDSSTGELFF. For the CDR3, the DNA is TGTGCCAGCAGCCCACGGGACAGTAGCACCGGGGAGCTGTTTTTT.

The chain employs TRBV6-1 and TRBJ1-4; D is uncertain. The V gene lost 1 base and the J gene lost 5 bases, with 11 bases spanning the gap. The CDR3 length is 15 residues. Germline-derived CDR1 and CDR2 are MNHNS and SASEGT. The CDR3 region has the DNA TGTGCCAGCAGTGAAGGGGCAGGTAACAATGAAAAACTGTTTTTT. This sequence encodes CASSEGAGNNEKLFF.